This entry features one TCR beta chain sequence. Relative to the germline gene, one junction end is altered; a read error may explain this. A modified ARM-PCR protocol with three rounds of nested PCR amplified TCRbeta. Using its own MiXCR run on the multiplex PCR reads, TCRdb lists one record per CDR3 protein. This table holds fewer than 150,000 distinct CDR3 sequences, around 66% found once. This CDR3 comprises 14 residues. Germline CDR1 and CDR2: SGHAT and FQNNGV. The data are from a study of tumor and adjacent non-tumor tissue in lung cancer. This sample's RNA came from whole unsorted tissue. The gene calls are TRBV11-2 and TRBJ2-1, with 7 bases matching TRBD2. The source is a man in his sixties with small cell lung cancer. The material sequenced was lung tumor tissue. For the CDR3, the DNA is TGTGCCAGCGCCCTGAGCGGGACTGACAATGAGCTGCTCTTC. Translating gives CASALSGTDNELLF.